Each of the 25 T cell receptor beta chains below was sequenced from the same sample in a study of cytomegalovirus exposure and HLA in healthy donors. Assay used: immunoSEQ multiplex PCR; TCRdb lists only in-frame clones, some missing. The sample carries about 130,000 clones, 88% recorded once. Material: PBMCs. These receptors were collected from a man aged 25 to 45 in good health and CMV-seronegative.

CDR3 DNA sequence: TGTGCCTGGAGGCAGGTAGAACCATCACCCCTCCACTTT. Residues: CAWRQVEPSPLHF. V gene TRBV30 combines with J gene TRBJ1-6; unclear D gene. Per germline, CDR1 GTSNPN and CDR2 SVGIG (reference sequence). Trimming stripped 3 bases from V and 10 bases from J, with 13 bases between. The CDR3 is 13 amino acids.

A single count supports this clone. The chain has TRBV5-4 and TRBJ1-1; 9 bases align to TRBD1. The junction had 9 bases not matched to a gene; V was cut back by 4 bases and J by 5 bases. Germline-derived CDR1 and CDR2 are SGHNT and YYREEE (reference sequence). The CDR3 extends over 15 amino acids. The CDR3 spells CASSGPGQGSTEAFF. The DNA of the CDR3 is TGTGCCAGCAGCGGCCCGGGACAGGGAAGTACTGAAGCTTTCTTT.

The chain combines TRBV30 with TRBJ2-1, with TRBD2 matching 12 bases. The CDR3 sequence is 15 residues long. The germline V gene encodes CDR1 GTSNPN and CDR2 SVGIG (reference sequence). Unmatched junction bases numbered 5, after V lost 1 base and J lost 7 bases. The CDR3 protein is CAWSGLAGEINEQFF. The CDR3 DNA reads TGTGCCTGGAGTGGACTAGCGGGAGAGATTAATGAGCAGTTCTTC.

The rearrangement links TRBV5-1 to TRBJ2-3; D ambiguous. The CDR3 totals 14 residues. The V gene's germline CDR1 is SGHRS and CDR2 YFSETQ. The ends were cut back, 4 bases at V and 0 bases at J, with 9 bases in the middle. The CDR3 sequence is CASSTGHSTDTQYF. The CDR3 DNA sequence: TGCGCCAGCAGCACTGGGCATAGCACAGATACGCAGTATTTT.

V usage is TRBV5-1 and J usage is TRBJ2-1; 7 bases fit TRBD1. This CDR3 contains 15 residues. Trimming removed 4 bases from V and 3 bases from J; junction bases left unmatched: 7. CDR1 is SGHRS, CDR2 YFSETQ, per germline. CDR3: CASSAAGTDYNEQFF. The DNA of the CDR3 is TGCGCCAGCAGCGCCGCCGGGACAGACTACAATGAGCAGTTCTTC.

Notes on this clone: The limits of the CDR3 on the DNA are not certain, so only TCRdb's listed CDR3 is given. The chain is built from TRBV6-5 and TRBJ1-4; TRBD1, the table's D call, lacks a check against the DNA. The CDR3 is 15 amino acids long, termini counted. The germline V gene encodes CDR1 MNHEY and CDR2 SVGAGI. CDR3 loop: CASSFFGQKNEKLFF.

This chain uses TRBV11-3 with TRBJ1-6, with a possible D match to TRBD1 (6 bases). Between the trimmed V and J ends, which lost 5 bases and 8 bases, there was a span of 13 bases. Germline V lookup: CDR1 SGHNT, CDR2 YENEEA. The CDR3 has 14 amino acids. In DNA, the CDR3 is TGTGCCAGCAGCAAAGGGGGTGTTGATTCACCCCTCCACTTT. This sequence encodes CASSKGGVDSPLHF.

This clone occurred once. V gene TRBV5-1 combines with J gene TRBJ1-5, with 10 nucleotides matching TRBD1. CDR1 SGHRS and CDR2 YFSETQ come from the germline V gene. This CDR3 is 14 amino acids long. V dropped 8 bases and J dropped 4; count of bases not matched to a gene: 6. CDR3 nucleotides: TGCGCCAGGGCCCGGGACAGGGGAAATCAGCCCCAGCATTTT. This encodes CARARDRGNQPQHF.

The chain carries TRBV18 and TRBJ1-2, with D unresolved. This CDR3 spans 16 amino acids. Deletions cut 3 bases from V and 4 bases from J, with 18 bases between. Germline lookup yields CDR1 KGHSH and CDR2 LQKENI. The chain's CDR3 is CASSPTRTGLSYGYTF. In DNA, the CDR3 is TGTGCCAGCTCACCCACTAGGACCGGGTTGTCCTATGGCTACACCTTC.

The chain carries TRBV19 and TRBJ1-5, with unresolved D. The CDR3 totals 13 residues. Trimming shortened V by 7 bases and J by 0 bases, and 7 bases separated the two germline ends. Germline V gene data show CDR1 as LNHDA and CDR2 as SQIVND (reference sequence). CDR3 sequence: CASTSYSNQPQHF. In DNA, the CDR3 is TGTGCCAGTACCAGTTATAGCAATCAGCCCCAGCATTTT.

The CDR3 reads CASSQDLGGSNQPQHF. The CDR3 bases are TGCGCCAGCAGCCAAGATCTCGGGGGGAGCAATCAGCCCCAGCATTTT. V gene TRBV4-3 combines with J gene TRBJ1-5; TRBD1 might be the D (5 bases). CDR1 LGHNA and CDR2 YSLEER come from the germline V gene. V gave up 0 bases and J gave up 1 base, with 10 bases separating them. The CDR3 has 16 residues.

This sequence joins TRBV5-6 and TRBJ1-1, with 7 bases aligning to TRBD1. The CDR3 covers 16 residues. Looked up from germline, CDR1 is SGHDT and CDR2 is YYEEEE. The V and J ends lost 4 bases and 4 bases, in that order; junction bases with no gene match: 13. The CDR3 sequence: CASSTARGFWSTEAFF. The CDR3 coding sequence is TGTGCCAGCAGCACGGCCAGGGGGTTCTGGAGCACTGAAGCTTTCTTT.

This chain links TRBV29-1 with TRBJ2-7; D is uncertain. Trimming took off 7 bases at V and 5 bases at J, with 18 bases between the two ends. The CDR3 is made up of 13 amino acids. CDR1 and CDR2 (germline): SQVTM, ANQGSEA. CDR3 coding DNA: TGCAGCGCCGTCCCCAGGTGGGCGAACGAGCAGTACTTC. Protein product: CSAVPRWANEQYF.

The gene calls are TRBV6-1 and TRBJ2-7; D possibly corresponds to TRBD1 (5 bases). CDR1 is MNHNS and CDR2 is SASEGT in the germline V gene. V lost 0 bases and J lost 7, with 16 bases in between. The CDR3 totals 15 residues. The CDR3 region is CASSEAVSGSREQYF. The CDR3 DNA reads TGTGCCAGCAGTGAAGCGGTGTCAGGGTCGAGGGAGCAGTACTTC.

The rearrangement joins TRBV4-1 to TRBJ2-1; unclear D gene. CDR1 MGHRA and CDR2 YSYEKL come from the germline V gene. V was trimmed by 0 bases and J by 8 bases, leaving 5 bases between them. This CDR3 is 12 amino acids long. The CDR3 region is CASSQDTDEQFF. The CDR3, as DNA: TGCGCCAGCAGCCAAGATACGGATGAGCAGTTCTTC.

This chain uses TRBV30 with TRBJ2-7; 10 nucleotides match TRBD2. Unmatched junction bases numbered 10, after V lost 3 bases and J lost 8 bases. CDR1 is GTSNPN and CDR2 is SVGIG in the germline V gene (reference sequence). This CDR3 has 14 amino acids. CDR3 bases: TGTGCCTGGAGACTAGCGGGGCGGACGTCTCAGCAGTACTTC. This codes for CAWRLAGRTSQQYF.

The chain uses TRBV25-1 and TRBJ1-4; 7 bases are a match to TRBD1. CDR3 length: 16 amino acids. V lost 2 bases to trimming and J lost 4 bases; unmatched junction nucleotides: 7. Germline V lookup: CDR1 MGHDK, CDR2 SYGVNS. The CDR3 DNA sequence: TGTGCCAGCAGTGAAGCCGGCAGGGGGAATAATGAAAAACTGTTTTTT. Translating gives CASSEAGRGNNEKLFF.

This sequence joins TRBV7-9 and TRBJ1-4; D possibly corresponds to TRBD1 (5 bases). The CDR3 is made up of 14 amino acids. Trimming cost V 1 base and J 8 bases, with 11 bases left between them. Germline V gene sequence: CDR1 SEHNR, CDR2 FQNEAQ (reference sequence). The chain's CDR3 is CASSLGGAREKLFF. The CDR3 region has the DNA TGTGCCAGCAGCTTAGGTGGGGCTCGAGAAAAACTGTTTTTT.

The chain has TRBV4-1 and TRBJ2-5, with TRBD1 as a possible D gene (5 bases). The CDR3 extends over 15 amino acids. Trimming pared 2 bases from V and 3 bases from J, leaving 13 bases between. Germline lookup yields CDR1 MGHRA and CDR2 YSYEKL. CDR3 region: CASSQRGLGEETQYF. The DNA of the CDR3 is TGCGCCAGCAGCCAAAGAGGTCTAGGGGAAGAGACCCAGTACTTC.

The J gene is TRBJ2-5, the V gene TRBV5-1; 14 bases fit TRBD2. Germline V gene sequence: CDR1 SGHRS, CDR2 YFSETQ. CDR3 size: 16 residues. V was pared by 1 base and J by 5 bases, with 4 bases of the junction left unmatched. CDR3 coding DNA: TGCGCCAGCAGCTTGAGGACTAGCGGGAGGCGGGAGACCCAGTACTTC. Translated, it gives CASSLRTSGRRETQYF.

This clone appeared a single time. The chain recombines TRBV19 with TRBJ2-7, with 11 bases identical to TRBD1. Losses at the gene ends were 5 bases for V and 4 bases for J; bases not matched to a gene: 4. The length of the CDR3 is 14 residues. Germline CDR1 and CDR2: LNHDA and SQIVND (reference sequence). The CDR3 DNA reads TGTGCCAGTAGTGGACGGGACAGGGGGTACGAGCAGTACTTC. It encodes CASSGRDRGYEQYF.

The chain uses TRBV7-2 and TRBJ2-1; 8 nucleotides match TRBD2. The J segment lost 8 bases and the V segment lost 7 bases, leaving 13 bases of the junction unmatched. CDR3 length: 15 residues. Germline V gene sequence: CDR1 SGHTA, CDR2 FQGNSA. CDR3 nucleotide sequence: TGTGCCAGCACACAAAGCGGGAGCTTTCACCATGAGCAGTTCTTC. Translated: CASTQSGSFHHEQFF. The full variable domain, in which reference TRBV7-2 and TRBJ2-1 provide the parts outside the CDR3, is GAGVSQSPSNKVTEKGKDVELRCDPISGHTALYWYRQSLGQGLEFLIYFQGNSAPDKSGLPSDRFSAERTGGSVSTLTIQRTQQEDSAVYLCASTQSGSFHHEQFFGPGTRLTVL.

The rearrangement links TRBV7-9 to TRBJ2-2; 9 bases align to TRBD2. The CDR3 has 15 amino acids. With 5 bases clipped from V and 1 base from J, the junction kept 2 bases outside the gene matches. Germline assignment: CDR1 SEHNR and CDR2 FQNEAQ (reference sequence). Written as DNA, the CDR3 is TGTGCCAGCAGCCGGACTAGCGAGAACACCGGGGAGCTGTTTTTT. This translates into CASSRTSENTGELFF.

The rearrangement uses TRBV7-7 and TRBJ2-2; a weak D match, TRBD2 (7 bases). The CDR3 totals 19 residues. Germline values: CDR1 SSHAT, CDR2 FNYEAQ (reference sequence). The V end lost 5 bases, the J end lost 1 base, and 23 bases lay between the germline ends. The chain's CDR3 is CASSTDPRWEGVNTGELFF. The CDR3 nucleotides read TGTGCCAGCAGCACTGATCCGCGTTGGGAGGGGGTGAACACCGGGGAGCTGTTTTTT.

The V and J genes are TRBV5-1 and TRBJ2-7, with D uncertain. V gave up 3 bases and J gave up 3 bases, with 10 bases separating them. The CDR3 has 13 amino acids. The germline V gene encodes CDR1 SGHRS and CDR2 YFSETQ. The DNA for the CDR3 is TGCGCCAGCAGCTCTGGGCCCTACTACGAGCAGTACTTC. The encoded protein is CASSSGPYYEQYF.